The clone carrying this T cell receptor beta chain was counted between two and nine times. No antigen is known for it. The sample comes from a study of T cell repertoires in cytomegalovirus infection. Overall study: It can be stated that public TCR beta signatures indicated CMV infection as well as a matching HLA type.

Study observations and caveats: CMV-specific HLA-C-restricted TCR beta clonotypes dominated the ex vivo response. Carriage of CMV together with the relevant HLA was identifiable through cumulative public TCR beta family frequency.

MiXCR was run by TCRdb on the reads, yielding one entry per CDR3 protein. The data hold about 400,000 distinct CDR3 sequences, with about a sixth observed a single time. V lost 10 bases and J lost 2, with 8 bases in between. There are 11 residues in the CDR3. CDR1 and CDR2 (germline): SNHLY, FYNNEI. This chain joins TRBV2 and TRBJ1-1; D perhaps matches TRBD1 (5 bases). The clonotype originates from a human donor in good health (CMV status not recorded). Some clones in this sample may be carry-over from other donors' samples. Sequencing was performed on PBMCs. Written as DNA, the CDR3 is TGTGCCATGACAGACAACACTGAAGCTTTCTTT. This gives the protein CAMTDNTEAFF.